This T cell receptor beta chain was obtained from a study of T cell changes during pregnancy in multiple sclerosis. Libraries were prepared by immunoSEQ multiplex PCR; TCRdb keeps only in-frame clonotypes and omits some of them. The sample includes approximately 65,000 clones, roughly 96% of them seen just once. The sample here was CD8+ T cells from peripheral blood mononuclear cells, taken after pregnancy. The TCR sequence derives from a female donor with multiple sclerosis, enrolled in a pregnancy study.

CDR3 sequence: CASSFGQGFREQFF. The CDR3 coding sequence is TGTGCCAGCAGTTTTGGGCAGGGTTTTCGCGAGCAGTTCTTC. This chain links TRBV27 with TRBJ2-1, with D possibly matching TRBD1 (5 bases). CDR3 length: 14 amino acids. CDR1 MNHEY and CDR2 SMNVEV come from the germline V gene (reference sequence). Deletions cut 3 bases from V and 10 bases from J, with 16 bases between.